This T cell receptor (beta chain) stems from a study of blood T cell repertoires in COVID-19. About the study: Italy, Spain and the United States were the sources of the convalescent and acute COVID-19 samples. The analysed material was cDNA or gDNA that came from T cells, B-cell-depleted T cells, or PBMCs.

The CDR3 is 12 residues long. V was pared by 1 base and J by 3 bases, with 4 bases between. CDR1 is LNHDA and CDR2 is SQIVND in the germline V gene (reference sequence). In the original processing: By means of reference gene primer amplification, nucleated cell counts were estimated. Repertoires were generated with immunoSEQ multiplex PCR, while TCRdb's copy carries only in-frame clones and drops some. V, J and clone size were drawn from that table, and D and trimming were deduced from the DNA. The sample has 100,000 or so clones; about 91% are singletons. This receptor was taken from a man aged 55-75 years with acute or convalescent COVID-19. This chain joins TRBV19 and TRBJ2-7, with D uncertain. Material: peripheral blood. The CDR3 coding sequence is TGTGCCAGTAGTATAGTCGGCTACGAGCAGTACTTC. Translating it yields CASSIVGYEQYF.